This TCR beta chain was retrieved from a study of radiotherapy plus CTLA-4 blockade in lung cancer. Findings and caveats of the study: Some TCR clones had been derived from tumors. These clones expanded in peripheral blood after radiotherapy plus ipilimumab. Early blood T cell clone dynamics reportedly forecast response best, with interferon-beta.

Focal radiation plus CTLA-4 blockade with ipilimumab was given to patients with chemo-refractory metastatic non-small-cell lung cancer. V lost 1 base, J lost 2 bases, and 18 bases lay in between. CDR1 is SNHLY, CDR2 FYNNEI, per germline. The CDR3 consists of 18 residues. The method was immunoSEQ multiplex PCR; TCRdb's version includes in-frame clones alone and lacks a portion of them. The sample yields under 90,000 clones, roughly 70% seen once. This clone was observed once. Its antigen is as yet unknown. The chain has TRBV2 and TRBJ2-1; D gene ambiguous. Specimen: peripheral blood, collected from a patient treated with radiotherapy plus ipilimumab. The clonotype originates from a human donor with non-small cell lung cancer that progressed on radiotherapy plus ipilimumab. CDR3 coding DNA: TGTGCCAGCAGTGAAGGGCAAACCAGTTCCCCCCCCTACAATGAGCAGTTCTTC. Translated: CASSEGQTSSPPYNEQFF.